This T cell receptor beta chain was captured by sequencing in a study of CD8+CD57+ T cells in acquired aplastic anemia (dated by TCRdb to 2016 to 2019). At the level of the whole study: On average, sorted CD4+ and CD8+ cells yielded around 3.5 ug of extracted DNA, with a range of about 0.18 to 27.4 ug. CD8+CD57+ expansion was defined as a frequency above the mean frequency observed in healthy subjects. Overall study results and their limits: CD8+ Simpson's diversity did not differ significantly between patients and healthy controls (P=0.060). Twenty-nine CD8+ CDR3 sequences were shared between patients and controls but appeared highly expressed in patients and within their immunodominant clones.

TCR beta VDJ combination and CDR3 sequence profiling used genomic DNA as the template. An Illumina HiSeq 2000 was used for TCR repertoire sequencing. The authors' analysis ran thus. Repertoires were assessed using TRBV/TRBJ rearrangement plots, CDR3 size and DJ length profiles, and Simpson's diversity index. Whichever DNA sequence was most abundant in the deep sequencing data was defined as the immunodominant clone. CDR3 amino acid sequences were checked for sharing across subjects and were also compared against the VDJdb database and published repertoires. The public reads were quality trimmed at Q25 with fastp and then assembled into clones with MiXCR by TCRdb, keeping productive beta chains. Every entry covers one CDR3 protein and lists the most common genes and DNA from its rows. These V and J calls originate from TCRdb's pipeline instead of the authors' own analysis. The sample includes 200,000 or so distinct CDR3 sequences, with under 50% observed a single time. The ten biggest clones cover less than 20% of the sample.

About this clonotype: Its target antigen remains unknown. Base quality data are lacking; no much larger clone is found one base away.

Patients chosen for sequencing had shown expansion of CD8+CD57+ cells by flow cytometry. Severe acquired aplastic anemia was diagnosed in all patients according to International Study of Aplastic Anemia and Agranulocytosis and Camitta criteria. No therapy had been received by the patients at the time of blood sampling. The study deep-sequenced TCR repertoires of sorted CD4+ and CD8+ blood T cells from severe aplastic anemia patients and healthy subjects. In the USA, patient enrollment took place under clinicaltrials.gov protocols 00001620, 01623167, 00001397, 00071045, 00081523 and 00961064. Ficoll-Paque density gradient centrifugation was used to isolate peripheral blood mononuclear cells. Before DNA was extracted, CD4+ and CD8+ T cells were sorted using either FACS or magnetic beads. The sample taken for sequencing was sorted CD4+, CD8+, or CD8+CD57+ T cells (not recorded which) from PBMCs. The receptor comes from a human donor with aplastic anemia.

CDR3 region: CASMVGVNTEAFF. The nucleotide sequence is TGTGCCAGCATGGTAGGGGTGAACACTGAAGCTTTCTTT. The rearrangement combines TRBV25-1 with TRBJ1-1; a tentative D call is TRBD1 (5 bases match). There are 13 amino acids in the CDR3, from cysteine to phenylalanine inclusive. The entry retains the CDR3 DNA only, 39 bases that are in frame from base 1. Sequences MGHDK (CDR1) and SYGVNS (CDR2) are obtained from the germline V gene. V is clipped by 7 bases and J by 0 bases, and the sequence between their germline boundaries is 9 bases long.